The clone carrying this T cell receptor (beta chain) occurred a few times. The target antigen is unknown. The entry originates in a study of T cell repertoires in cytomegalovirus infection. Study-wide background: Carrying CMV and the relevant HLA type showed in public TCR beta signatures.

V lost 6 bases, J lost 1 base, and 5 bases stayed unmatched. The CDR3 totals 15 residues. Findings and caveats of the study: There were HLA-C-restricted CMV-specific TCR beta clonotypes dominating the ex vivo response. Public TCR beta family frequency separated CMV-and-HLA carriers, including in an independent cohort.

TCRdb ran MiXCR on the reads and lists one entry per CDR3 protein. The sample lists approximately 110,000 distinct CDR3 sequences, around 10% occurring once. The rearrangement links TRBV12-3 or TRBV12-4 to TRBJ2-2; TRBD2 aligns across 7 bases. The TCR sequence derives from a human donor in good health (CMV status not recorded). Some clones in this sample may be carry-over from other donors' samples. Sequenced: PBMCs, sequenced either directly or after in vitro stimulation (not recorded which). The CDR3 spells CASSPTSENTGELFF. CDR3 DNA sequence: TGTGCCAGCAGCCCTACTAGCGAGAACACCGGGGAGCTGTTTTTT.